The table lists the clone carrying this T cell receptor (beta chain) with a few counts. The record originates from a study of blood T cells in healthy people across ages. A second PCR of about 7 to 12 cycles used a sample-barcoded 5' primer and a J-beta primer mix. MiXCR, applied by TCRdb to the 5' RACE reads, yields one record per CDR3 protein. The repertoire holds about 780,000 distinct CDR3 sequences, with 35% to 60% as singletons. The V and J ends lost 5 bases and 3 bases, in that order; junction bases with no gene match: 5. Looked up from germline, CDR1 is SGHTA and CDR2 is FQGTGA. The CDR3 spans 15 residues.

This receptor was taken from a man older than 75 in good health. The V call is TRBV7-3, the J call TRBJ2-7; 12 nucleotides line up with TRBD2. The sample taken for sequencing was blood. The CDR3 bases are TGTGCCAGCAGCGTCACTAGCGGGAGGAACTACGAGCAGTACTTC. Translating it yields CASSVTSGRNYEQYF.